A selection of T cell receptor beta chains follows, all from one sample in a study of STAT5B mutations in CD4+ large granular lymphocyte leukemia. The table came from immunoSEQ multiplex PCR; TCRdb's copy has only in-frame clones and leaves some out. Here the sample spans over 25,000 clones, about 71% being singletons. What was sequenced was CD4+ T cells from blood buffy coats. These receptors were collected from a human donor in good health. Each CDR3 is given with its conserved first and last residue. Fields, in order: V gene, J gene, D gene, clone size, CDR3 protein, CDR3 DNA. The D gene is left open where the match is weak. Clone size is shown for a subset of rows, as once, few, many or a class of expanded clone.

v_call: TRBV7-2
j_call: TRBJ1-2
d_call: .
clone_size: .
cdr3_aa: CASSFKDFGYGYTF
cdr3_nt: TGTGCCAGCAGCTTCAAAGACTTCGGGTATGGCTACACCTTC

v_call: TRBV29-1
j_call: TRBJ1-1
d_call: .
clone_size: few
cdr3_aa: CSVATGGNTEAFF
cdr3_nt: TGCAGCGTCGCAACGGGAGGGAACACTGAAGCTTTCTTT

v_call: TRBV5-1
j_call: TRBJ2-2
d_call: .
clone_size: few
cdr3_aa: CASSLDGTPNTGELFF
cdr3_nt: TGCGCCAGCAGCTTGGACGGGACACCGAACACCGGGGAGCTGTTTTTT

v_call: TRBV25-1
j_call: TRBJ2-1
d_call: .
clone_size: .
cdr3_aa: CASTRTQGNEQFF
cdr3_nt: TGTGCCAGCACCCGGACCCAGGGTAATGAGCAGTTCTTC

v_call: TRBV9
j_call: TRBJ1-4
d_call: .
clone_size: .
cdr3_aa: CASSPAVEGGTTNEKLFF
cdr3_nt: TGTGCCAGCAGCCCCGCCGTGGAGGGGGGAACAACTAATGAAAAACTGTTTTTT

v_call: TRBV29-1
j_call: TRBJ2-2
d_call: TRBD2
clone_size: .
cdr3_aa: CSVVAGGPSGELFF
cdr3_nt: TGCAGCGTTGTAGCGGGGGGGCCTTCCGGGGAGCTGTTTTTT

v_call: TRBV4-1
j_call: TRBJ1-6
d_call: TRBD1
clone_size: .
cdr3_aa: CASSQERQGAWSPLHF
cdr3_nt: TGCGCCAGCAGCCAAGAAAGGCAGGGGGCATGGTCACCCCTCCACTTT

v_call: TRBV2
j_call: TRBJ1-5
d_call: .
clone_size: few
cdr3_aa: CASSVGTTDQPQHF
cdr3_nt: TGTGCCAGCAGTGTTGGTACTACGGATCAGCCCCAGCATTTT

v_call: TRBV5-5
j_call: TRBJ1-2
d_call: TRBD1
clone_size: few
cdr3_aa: CASSPGQVTPYGYTF
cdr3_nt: TGTGCCAGCAGCCCGGGACAGGTTACACCCTATGGCTACACCTTC

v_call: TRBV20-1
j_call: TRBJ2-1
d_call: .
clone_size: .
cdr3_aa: CSASPHDEQFF
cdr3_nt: TGCAGTGCTAGTCCCCACGATGAGCAGTTCTTC

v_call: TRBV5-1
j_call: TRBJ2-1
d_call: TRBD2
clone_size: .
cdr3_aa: CASSPSPRASGGVNEQFF
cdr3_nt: TGCGCCAGCAGCCCCTCCCCTAGGGCTAGCGGGGGGGTTAATGAGCAGTTCTTC

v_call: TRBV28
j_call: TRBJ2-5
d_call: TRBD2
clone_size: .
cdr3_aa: CASQASGELETQYF
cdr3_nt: TGTGCCAGTCAGGCTAGCGGGGAACTTGAGACCCAGTACTTC

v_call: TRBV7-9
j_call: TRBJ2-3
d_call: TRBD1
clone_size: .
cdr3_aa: CASSWTGHTDTQYF
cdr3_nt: TGTGCCAGCAGCTGGACAGGGCACACAGATACGCAGTATTTT

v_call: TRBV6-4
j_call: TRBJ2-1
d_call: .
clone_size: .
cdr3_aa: CASRKDSSYNEQFF
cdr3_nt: TGTGCCAGCAGGAAAGATAGCTCCTACAATGAGCAGTTCTTC

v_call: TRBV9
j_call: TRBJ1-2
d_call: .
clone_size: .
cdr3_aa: CASTRDWGNYGYTF
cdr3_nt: TGTGCCAGCACCCGAGACTGGGGGAACTATGGCTACACCTTC

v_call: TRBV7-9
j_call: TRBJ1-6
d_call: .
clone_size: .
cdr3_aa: CASSLARSNSPLHF
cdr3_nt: TGTGCCAGCAGCTTAGCTAGGTCCAATTCACCCCTCCACTTT

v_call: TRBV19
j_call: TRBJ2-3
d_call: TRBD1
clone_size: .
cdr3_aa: CASSPHRDRGADTQYF
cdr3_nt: TGTGCCAGTAGCCCCCACCGGGACAGGGGGGCAGATACGCAGTATTTT

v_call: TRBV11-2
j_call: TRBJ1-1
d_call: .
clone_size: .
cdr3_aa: CASSFRYTEAFF
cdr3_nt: TGTGCCAGCAGCTTTCGGTACACTGAAGCTTTCTTT

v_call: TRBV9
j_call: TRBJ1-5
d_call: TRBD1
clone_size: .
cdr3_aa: CASSPTGKNQPQHF
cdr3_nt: TGTGCCAGCAGCCCGACAGGGAAAAATCAGCCCCAGCATTTT

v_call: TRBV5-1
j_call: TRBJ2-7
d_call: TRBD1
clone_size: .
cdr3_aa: CASSLDLGQASYEQYF
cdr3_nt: TGCGCCAGCAGCTTGGACCTAGGACAGGCCTCCTACGAGCAGTACTTC

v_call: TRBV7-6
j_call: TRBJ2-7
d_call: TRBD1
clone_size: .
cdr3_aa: CASTPYSGTESYEQYF
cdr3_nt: TGTGCCAGCACCCCATATTCCGGGACAGAATCATACGAGCAGTACTTC

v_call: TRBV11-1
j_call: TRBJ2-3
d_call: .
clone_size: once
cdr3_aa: CASSFGGGQSTDTQYF
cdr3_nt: TGTGCCAGCAGCTTTGGAGGGGGACAGAGCACAGATACGCAGTATTTT

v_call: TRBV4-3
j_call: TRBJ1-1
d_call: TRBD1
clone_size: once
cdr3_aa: CASSHPGQVTTEAFF
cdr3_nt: TGCGCCAGCAGCCACCCGGGACAGGTAACGACTGAAGCTTTCTTT

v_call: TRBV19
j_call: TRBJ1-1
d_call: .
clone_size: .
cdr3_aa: CAAGEGVGTEAFF
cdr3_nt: TGTGCCGCTGGTGAGGGGGTGGGGACTGAAGCTTTCTTT

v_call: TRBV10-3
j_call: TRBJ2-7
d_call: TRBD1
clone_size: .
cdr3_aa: CAITPGTGVPYEQYF
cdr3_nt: TGTGCCATCACCCCCGGGACAGGGGTCCCCTACGAGCAGTACTTC

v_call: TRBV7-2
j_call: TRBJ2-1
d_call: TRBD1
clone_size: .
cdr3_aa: CASSRDRYNEQFF
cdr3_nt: TGTGCCAGCAGTCGGGACAGATACAATGAGCAGTTCTTC

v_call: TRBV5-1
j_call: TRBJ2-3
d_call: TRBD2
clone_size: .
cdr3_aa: CASSFGAGGLYTQYF
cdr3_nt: TGCGCCAGCAGCTTTGGAGCGGGGGGGCTTTATACGCAGTATTTT

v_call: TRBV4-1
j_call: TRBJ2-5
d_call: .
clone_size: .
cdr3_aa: CASSQDGKETQYF
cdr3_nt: TGCGCCAGCAGTCAGGACGGTAAAGAGACCCAGTACTTC

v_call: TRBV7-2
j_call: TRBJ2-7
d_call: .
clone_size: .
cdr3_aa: CASSHRGSSYEQYF
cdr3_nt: TGTGCCAGCAGCCACCGGGGGTCCTCCTACGAGCAGTACTTC

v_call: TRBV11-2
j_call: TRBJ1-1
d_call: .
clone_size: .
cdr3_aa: CASSWLRRNTEAFF
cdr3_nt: TGTGCCAGCAGCTGGCTGAGAAGGAACACTGAAGCTTTCTTT

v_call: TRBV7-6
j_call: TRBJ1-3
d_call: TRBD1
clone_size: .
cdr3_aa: CASSSTGPSGNTIYF
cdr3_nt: TGTGCCAGCAGCTCGACAGGGCCCTCTGGAAACACCATATATTTT

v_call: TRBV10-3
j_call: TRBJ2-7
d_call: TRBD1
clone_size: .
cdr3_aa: CAISDGTGGRLNEQYF
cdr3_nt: TGTGCCATCAGTGACGGGACAGGGGGCCGTCTAAACGAGCAGTACTTC

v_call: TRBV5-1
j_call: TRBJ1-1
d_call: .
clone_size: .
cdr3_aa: CASSPGASNTEAFF
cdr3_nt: TGCGCCAGCAGCCCCGGAGCGAGTAACACTGAAGCTTTCTTT

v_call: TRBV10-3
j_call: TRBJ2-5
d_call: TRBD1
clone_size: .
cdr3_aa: CAIRNGQGAETQYF
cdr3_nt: TGTGCCATCAGGAACGGACAGGGGGCAGAGACCCAGTACTTC

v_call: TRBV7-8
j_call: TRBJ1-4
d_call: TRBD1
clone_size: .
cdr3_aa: CASSLRDRGTNEKLFF
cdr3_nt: TGTGCCAGCAGCCTGAGGGACAGGGGCACTAATGAAAAACTGTTTTTT

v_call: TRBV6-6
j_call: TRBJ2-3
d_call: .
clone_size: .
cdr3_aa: CASTLPPPDTQYF
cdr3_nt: TGTGCCAGCACCTTACCCCCCCCAGATACGCAGTATTTT

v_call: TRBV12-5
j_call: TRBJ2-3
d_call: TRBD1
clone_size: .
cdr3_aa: CASGLVLTGDFTDTQYF
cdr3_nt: TGTGCTAGTGGTTTGGTCCTGACAGGGGATTTCACAGATACGCAGTATTTT

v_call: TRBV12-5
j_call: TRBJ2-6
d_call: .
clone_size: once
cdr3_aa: CASGFYDSGANVLTF
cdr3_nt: TGTGCTAGTGGTTTTTATGACTCTGGGGCCAACGTCCTGACTTTC

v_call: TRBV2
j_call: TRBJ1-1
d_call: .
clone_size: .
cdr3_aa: CASSVGHLNTEAFF
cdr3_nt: TGTGCCAGCAGTGTAGGACACCTGAACACTGAAGCTTTCTTT

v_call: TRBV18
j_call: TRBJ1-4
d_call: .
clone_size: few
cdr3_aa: CASSPMGRAGEKLFF
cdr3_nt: TGTGCCAGCTCACCAATGGGCAGGGCTGGTGAAAAACTGTTTTTT

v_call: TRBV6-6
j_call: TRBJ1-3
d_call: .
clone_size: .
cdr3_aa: CASSYPGLGNTIYF
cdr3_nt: TGTGCCAGCAGTTACCCCGGACTGGGAAACACCATATATTTT

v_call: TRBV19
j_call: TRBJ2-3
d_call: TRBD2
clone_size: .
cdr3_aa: CASSIGGGTTDTQYF
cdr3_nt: TGTGCCAGTAGTATAGGGGGGGGGACCACAGATACGCAGTATTTT

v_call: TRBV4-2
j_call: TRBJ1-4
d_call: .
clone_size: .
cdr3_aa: CASSQDGRLFEKLFF
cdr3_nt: TGTGCCAGCAGCCAAGATGGGAGACTTTTTGAAAAACTGTTTTTT

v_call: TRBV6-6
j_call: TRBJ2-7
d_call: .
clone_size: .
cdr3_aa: CASSDTGQAYEQYF
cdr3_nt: TGTGCCAGCAGTGACACGGGACAAGCCTACGAGCAGTACTTC

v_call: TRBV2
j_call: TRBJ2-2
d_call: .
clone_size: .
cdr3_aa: CASRAGQRHTGELFF
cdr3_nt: TGTGCCAGCAGGGCGGGACAGAGACACACCGGGGAGCTGTTTTTT

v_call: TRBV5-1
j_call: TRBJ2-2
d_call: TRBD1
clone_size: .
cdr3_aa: CASSTGQGTGELFF
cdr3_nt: TGCGCCAGCAGCACGGGACAGGGAACCGGGGAGCTGTTTTTT

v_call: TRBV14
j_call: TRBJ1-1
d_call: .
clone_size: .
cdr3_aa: CASSPIVGAGNTEAFF
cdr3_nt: TGTGCCAGCAGCCCGATTGTGGGGGCAGGGAACACTGAAGCTTTCTTT

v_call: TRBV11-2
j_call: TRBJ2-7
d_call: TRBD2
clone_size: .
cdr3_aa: CASSLVGGGDEQYF
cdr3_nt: TGTGCCAGCAGCTTAGTCGGGGGGGGCGACGAGCAGTACTTC

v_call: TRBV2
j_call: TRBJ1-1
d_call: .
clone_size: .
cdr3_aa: CASKVYADTEAFF
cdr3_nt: TGTGCCAGCAAAGTATACGCGGACACTGAAGCTTTCTTT

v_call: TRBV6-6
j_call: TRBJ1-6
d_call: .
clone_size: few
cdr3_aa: CASSYQLGPNSPLHF
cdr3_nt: TGTGCCAGCAGTTACCAACTGGGGCCCAATTCACCCCTCCACTTT

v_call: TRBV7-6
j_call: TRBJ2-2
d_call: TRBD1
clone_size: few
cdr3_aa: CASSLVRGQAGELFF
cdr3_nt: TGTGCCAGCAGCTTAGTAAGGGGACAGGCCGGGGAGCTGTTTTTT

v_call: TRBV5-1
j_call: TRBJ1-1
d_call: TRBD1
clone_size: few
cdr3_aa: CASSLVAGGALNTEAFF
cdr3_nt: TGCGCCAGCAGCTTGGTGGCAGGGGGAGCCCTGAACACTGAAGCTTTCTTT

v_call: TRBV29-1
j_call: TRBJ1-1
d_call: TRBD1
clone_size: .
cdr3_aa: CSVGLTGRTGAFF
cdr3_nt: TGCAGCGTCGGCCTGACAGGGCGGACGGGGGCTTTCTTT

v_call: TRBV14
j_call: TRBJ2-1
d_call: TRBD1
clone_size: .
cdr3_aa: CASSQTTGVRNEQFF
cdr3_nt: TGTGCCAGCAGCCAAACAACAGGGGTGCGGAATGAGCAGTTCTTC

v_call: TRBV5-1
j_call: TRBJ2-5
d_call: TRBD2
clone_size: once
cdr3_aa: CASSLQAGPQETQYF
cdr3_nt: TGCGCCAGCAGCTTGCAAGCGGGGCCCCAAGAGACCCAGTACTTC